This T cell receptor beta chain appears in the sequencing data of a study of patients and donors after allogeneic stem cell transplantation. The V gene's germline CDR1 is SGHTS and CDR2 YDEGEE. The V end lost 2 bases, the J end lost 5 bases, and 11 bases lay between the germline ends. CDR3 length: 14 amino acids. TCRdb ran MiXCR on the RT-PCR reads and lists one entry per CDR3 protein. The profile shows 150,000 to 200,000 distinct CDR3 sequences, more than 20% of them singletons. The chain uses TRBV5-8 and TRBJ1-5, with D maybe TRBD1 (6 bases). Sequenced sample: blood, either unsorted or a sorted T cell fraction (not recorded which). This receptor was taken from a human donor who was either an allogeneic HSCT recipient or a stem cell or donor lymphocyte infusion donor (not recorded which). It is not recorded whose cells these are; they may come from a transplant donor. CDR3 residues: CASSFKQGYQPQHF. The CDR3 bases are TGTGCCAGCAGCTTTAAACAGGGTTATCAGCCCCAGCATTTT.